Sequencing of this TCR beta chain was carried out in a study of cytomegalovirus exposure and HLA in healthy donors. Study observations and caveats: Testing in vitro showed a few CMV-associated chains specific for CMV antigens. The authors considered a cluster of highly shared sequence variants likely to be a sequencing artifact.

A multiplex PCR was run with 60 Vbeta primers and 13 Jbeta primers. Measured with immunoSEQ multiplex PCR; TCRdb has only the in-frame clones, and not every one. The sample has 90,000 to 130,000 clones, 75% to 90% seen once. About this clone: Its specificity is not known.

The sequenced sample consisted of PBMCs. This clonotype was sampled from a man aged 40-50 years in good health and CMV-seronegative.

Written as DNA, the CDR3 is TGTGCCAGCAGTTCAGCCCAAGGGACAGGTAGCTCCTATAATTCACCCCTCCACTTT. This codes for CASSSAQGTGSSYNSPLHF. The rearrangement joins TRBV28 to TRBJ1-6; TRBD1 matches 8 bases. The V gene's germline CDR1 is MDHEN and CDR2 SYDVKM. V was pared by 4 bases and J by 0 bases, with 11 bases of the junction left unmatched. There are 19 residues in the CDR3. The entire variable domain, with the rest obtained from reference TRBV28 and TRBJ1-6, is as follows: DVKVTQSSRYLVKRTGEKVFLECVQDMDHENMFWYRQDPGLGLRLIYFSYDVKMKEKGDIPEGYSVSREKKERFSLILESASTNQTSMYLCASSSAQGTGSSYNSPLHFGNGTRLTVT.